This TCR beta chain was observed in a study of CD8 T cells in ankylosing spondylitis. The study, taken as a whole, reports: Several highly homologous variants made up a TCR beta motif, and this motif appeared characteristic of ankylosing spondylitis blood. Peripheral blood samples showed relatively rare disease-linked clones, and these clones were CD8+. Some of the motif variants had earlier been found in reactive arthritis patients' fluid and blood. Matched ankylosing spondylitis synovial fluid reportedly showed significant enrichment of disease-linked clones.

The CDR3 has 14 amino acids. V shed 4 bases and J 6 bases; nucleotides not matched to a gene: 5. Per germline, CDR1 SGHAT and CDR2 FQDESV (reference sequence). TCRdb independently ran MiXCR on the 5' RACE reads; one entry per CDR3 protein. The sample includes roughly 130,000 distinct CDR3 sequences, 7% seen only once; the top ten take 12%. This clonotype was counted at least ten times. What it binds is not known. The receptor comes from a male donor with ankylosing spondylitis or in good health (not recorded which). The J gene is TRBJ2-1, the V gene TRBV11-1; 8 bases align to TRBD1. The sample comprised blood, either unsorted or a sorted T cell fraction (not recorded which). CDR3 in amino acids: CASSSRTGSNEQFF. The CDR3 DNA reads as TGTGCCAGCAGCTCACGGACAGGGTCCAATGAGCAGTTCTTC.